This T cell receptor (beta chain) comes out of a study of OX40 agonist ivuxolimab in advanced cancers. Study summary: Patients' therapy was ivuxolimab, an antibody that acts as an agonist of OX40 (CD134).

Produced via immunoSEQ multiplex PCR; TCRdb's table is partial and in-frame only. The table has approximately 100,000 clones, 90% seen once. Trimming pared 0 bases from V and 4 bases from J, leaving 10 bases between. The germline CDR1 and CDR2 sequences are LGHNA and YNFKEQ. The CDR3 sequence is 14 residues long. A word on this clone: The antigen is undetermined.

Study results and limitations: Some of the lowest clonal expansion was seen in partial responders at 0.1-3.0 mg/kg.

V is TRBV4-2 and J is TRBJ2-7; D gene unclear. The sequenced sample was CD4+ or CD8+ T cells sorted from blood, obtained in a trial of the OX40 agonist ivuxolimab. The TCR originated in an adult with an advanced solid tumor such as melanoma, head and neck, liver or kidney cancer. In nucleotides, the CDR3 is TGTGCCAGCAGCCAAGATATGTCAGCTTACGAGCAGTACTTC. Translating it yields CASSQDMSAYEQYF.